The rows below give T cell receptor beta chains drawn from one sample of a study of OX40 agonist ivuxolimab in advanced cancers. TCRdb keeps only in-frame clones here, not all; method: immunoSEQ multiplex PCR. The table has just over 45,000 clones, 85% to 95% seen once. The input for sequencing was CD4+ or CD8+ T cells sorted from blood, taken in a trial of the OX40 agonist ivuxolimab. All receptors come from an adult with an advanced solid tumor such as melanoma, head and neck, liver or kidney cancer. Each CDR3 is given with its conserved first and last residue. The D gene is left open where the match is weak. For some rows the clone size is stated as once, few or many, or as a class when expanded; others skip it.

j_gene	d_gene	abundance	v_gene	CDR3nt	CDR3aa
TRBJ2-7	NA	NA	TRBV7-9	TGTGCCAGCAGCTTAACACAGGGAAAGCAGTACTTC	CASSLTQGKQYF
TRBJ2-3	NA	NA	TRBV6-5	TGTGCCAGCAGTTACGGACAAAACACAGATACGCAGTATTTT	CASSYGQNTDTQYF
TRBJ2-7	NA	NA	TRBV18	TGTGCCAGCTCACCACCAGGGGGAGGGAGTGAGCAGTACTTC	CASSPPGGGSEQYF
TRBJ1-1	NA	NA	TRBV7-8	TGTGCCAGCAGCTTACAGGGGATGAACACTGAAGCTTTCTTT	CASSLQGMNTEAFF
TRBJ2-1	NA	NA	TRBV7-9	TGTGCCAGCAGCTTGCCGTATTGGCAGGTACGCTACAATGAGCAGTTCTTC	CASSLPYWQVRYNEQFF
TRBJ2-1	NA	NA	TRBV7-7	TGTGCTAGCAGCTTACGGGTCTCAGATGAGCAGTTCTTC	CASSLRVSDEQFF
TRBJ2-1	TRBD2	NA	TRBV13	TGTGCCAGCAGCGATAGCGGGGCCGGGAATGAGCAGTTCTTC	CASSDSGAGNEQFF
TRBJ2-7	TRBD2	NA	TRBV27	TGTGCCAGCAGCACCCTCTTAGCGGGAGTTGACGAGCAGTACTTC	CASSTLLAGVDEQYF
TRBJ2-1	NA	NA	TRBV19	TGTGCCAGTAGTAAGGAAGAGGCCCTGAGCTCCTACAATGAGCAGTTCTTC	CASSKEEALSSYNEQFF
TRBJ1-5	NA	NA	TRBV30	TGTGCCTGGTCCGGGACATCAAGCAATCAGCCCCAGCATTTT	CAWSGTSSNQPQHF
TRBJ2-1	NA	NA	TRBV6-5	TGTGCCAGCAGCCCCTCTAGGAACTCCTACAATGAGCAGTTCTTC	CASSPSRNSYNEQFF
TRBJ2-3	NA	once	TRBV11-2	TGTGCCAGCAGCTTAAGGACTTGGCTAATAGGTGAACACACAGATACGCAGTATTTT	CASSLRTWLIGEHTDTQYF
TRBJ2-7	TRBD1	NA	TRBV4-1	TGCGCCAGCAGCCAAGTAAGGGGTCAGGGGGCAGGGGAGCAGTACTTC	CASSQVRGQGAGEQYF
TRBJ2-7	NA	NA	TRBV7-6	TGTGCCAGCAGCTTTCGCAGGACCTACGAGCAGTACTTC	CASSFRRTYEQYF
TRBJ2-2	NA	NA	TRBV6-5	TGTGCCAGCAGTTATTGGGCTAGCACCGGGGAGCTGTTTTTT	CASSYWASTGELFF
TRBJ1-4	NA	NA	TRBV9	TGTGCCAGCAGCGTCTACAGAACAAATGAAAAACTGTTTTTT	CASSVYRTNEKLFF
TRBJ2-7	TRBD2	once	TRBV25-1	TGTGCCAGCAGCCGATACGGACTAGCGGGGTCTAGCTCCTACGAGCAGTACTTC	CASSRYGLAGSSSYEQYF
TRBJ1-3	NA	NA	TRBV19	TGTGCCAGTAGTATCCGGGCGGCTCTCTCTGGAAACACCATATATTTT	CASSIRAALSGNTIYF
TRBJ2-3	NA	NA	TRBV7-9	TGTGCCAGCAGCTTGAGCCGCACAGATACGCAGTATTTT	CASSLSRTDTQYF
TRBJ1-1	NA	NA	TRBV28	TGTGCCAGCAGTTTATTAACAGGACAGAACACTGAAGCTTTCTTT	CASSLLTGQNTEAFF
TRBJ2-5	NA	NA	TRBV7-9	TGTGCCAGCTCCGGGTACGAGACCCAGTACTTC	CASSGYETQYF
TRBJ2-1	NA	NA	TRBV4-1	TGCGCCAGCAGCCAACCCACTACCAGAAGCTCCTACAATGAGCAGTTCTTC	CASSQPTTRSSYNEQFF
TRBJ2-2	NA	few	TRBV13	TGTGCCAGCAGCTTGGACTTGAACACCGGGGAGCTGTTTTTT	CASSLDLNTGELFF
TRBJ2-7	TRBD1	NA	TRBV29-1	TGCAGCGTTGAGGACAGGGAGTCCTACGAGCAGTACTTC	CSVEDRESYEQYF
TRBJ1-5	TRBD1	NA	TRBV19	TGTGCCAGTAGTGCCGGGACAGGGCAGATTCCGTGGCCCCAGCATTTT	CASSAGTGQIPWPQHF
TRBJ2-5	NA	once	TRBV6-5	TGTGCCAGCAGTTACTCCCAAGAGACCCAGTACTTC	CASSYSQETQYF
TRBJ2-1	TRBD2	NA	TRBV11-3	TGTGCCAGCAGCCCGATCCCGGGACTAGCGGGTGAGGAGCAGTTCTTC	CASSPIPGLAGEEQFF
TRBJ2-7	TRBD1	NA	TRBV27	TGTGCCAGCAATCCGGCAGGGGGTATCTACGAGCAGTACTTC	CASNPAGGIYEQYF
TRBJ1-5	NA	NA	TRBV7-9	TGTGCCAGCAGCTTAGCTAATCAGCCCCAGCATTTT	CASSLANQPQHF
TRBJ2-1	TRBD2	NA	TRBV4-3	TGCGCCAGCAGCCAAGATGGACTAGCTGGGTCCAATGAGCAGTTCTTC	CASSQDGLAGSNEQFF
TRBJ2-5	TRBD2	NA	TRBV9	TGTGCCAGCGCCCTTCCCCTGGCGGGAGGGCTGGAGACCCAGTACTTC	CASALPLAGGLETQYF
TRBJ1-1	NA	NA	TRBV29-1	TGCAGCGTTGGCCGGACACTTATGAACACTGAAGCTTTCTTT	CSVGRTLMNTEAFF
TRBJ2-1	TRBD2	NA	TRBV14	TGTGCCAGCAGGGGACTAGCGGGAGGGGAGCAGTTCTTC	CASRGLAGGEQFF
TRBJ1-4	NA	NA	TRBV2	TGTGCCAGCAGGGACAGTAATCTTAATGAAAAACTGTTTTTT	CASRDSNLNEKLFF
TRBJ2-7	TRBD1	NA	TRBV5-5	TGTGCCAGCAGCTACGGGACAGGGTCCGAGCAGTACTTC	CASSYGTGSEQYF
TRBJ2-7	TRBD1	NA	TRBV28	TGTGCCAGCAGTTTCGGAAGGGACAGGGGCTCCTACGAGCAGTACTTC	CASSFGRDRGSYEQYF
TRBJ2-7	TRBD2	NA	TRBV7-8	TGTGCCAGCAGCATACTAGCGGGAAACGAGCAGTACTTC	CASSILAGNEQYF
TRBJ2-7	NA	NA	TRBV19	TGTGCCAGTAGTATCTTCGGGGAGATATCCTACGAGCAGTACTTC	CASSIFGEISYEQYF
TRBJ2-7	NA	NA	TRBV5-6	TGTGCCAGCAGTAGGAGCGGACTCGGAGCCTACGAGCAGTACTTC	CASSRSGLGAYEQYF
TRBJ1-5	NA	once	TRBV6-6	TGTGCCAGCAGTTACCCAGGGTCAAGAGGGCAGCCCCAGCATTTT	CASSYPGSRGQPQHF
TRBJ2-7	TRBD2	NA	TRBV7-6	TGTGCCAGCAGCTTAGGTGGACTAGCGGAGATGGCCTACGAGCAGTACTTC	CASSLGGLAEMAYEQYF
TRBJ2-5	NA	NA	TRBV7-9	TGTGCCAGCAGCCTCGATATGGAGACCCAGTACTTC	CASSLDMETQYF
TRBJ2-5	TRBD1	NA	TRBV4-1	TGCGCCAGCAGCCAAGGCAGACAGGGGGCGTTTCGGGAGACCCAGTACTTC	CASSQGRQGAFRETQYF
TRBJ1-1	NA	NA	TRBV30	TGTGCCGGCGAGGGGTGGGGAGTGAACACTGAAGCTTTCTTT	CAGEGWGVNTEAFF
TRBJ1-1	TRBD1	NA	TRBV16	TGTGCCAGCAGGCAACCGGGACAGGGGGGTGAAGCTTTCTTT	CASRQPGQGGEAFF
TRBJ2-1	NA	NA	TRBV5-1	TGCGCCAGCAGCTCCCGGACTGGACCCTACAATGAGCAGTTCTTC	CASSSRTGPYNEQFF
TRBJ2-7	TRBD2	NA	TRBV4-2	TGTGCCAGCAGCCAGACCCTTACTAGCGGGCGTTCCTACGAGCAGTACTTC	CASSQTLTSGRSYEQYF
TRBJ2-5	TRBD1	NA	TRBV13	TGTGCCAGCAGCCCCCCCGGGACAGGGCAAGAGACCCAGTACTTC	CASSPPGTGQETQYF
TRBJ2-7	TRBD2	NA	TRBV4-3	TGCGCCAGCAGCCAAGATCCACGGGGGGGCCGGGGCGCGTACTTC	CASSQDPRGGRGAYF
TRBJ2-1	NA	NA	TRBV7-2	TGTGCCAGCAGCGTTTGGGACTCCTACAATGAGCAGTTCTTC	CASSVWDSYNEQFF
TRBJ2-1	NA	NA	TRBV7-8	TGTGCCACCCGAAGCAACCCGGGACTTATGAATGAGCAGTTCTTC	CATRSNPGLMNEQFF
TRBJ1-5	TRBD1	NA	TRBV28	TGTGCCAGCAGTTTGCGACAGGGTGCGCAGCCCCAGCATTTT	CASSLRQGAQPQHF